This entry lists 21 T cell receptor beta chains sequenced from one sample in a study of shared clonotypes between healthy human individuals (dated by TCRdb to the early 2020s). The library was prepared using the immunoSEQ multiplex PCR assay. TCRdb holds this immuneACCESS table with in-frame rearrangements only. Some clones are missing; in checked studies, unresolved V genes explain under half, and the rest has no known cause. The sample includes about 2.5 million clones, with 92% observed a single time. The top ten hold around 0.35% of the sample. Material for sequencing was naive CD4+ T cells from PBMCs. This specimen's cell subset or site label, per the study, means: CD45RA+ positively selected. The receptors were gathered from a man younger than 30 in good health. Some clones in this sample may be carry-over from other donors' samples.

The rearrangement joins TRBV19 to TRBJ2-3; no clear D. Trimming cost V 3 bases and J 4 bases, with 8 bases left between them. Germline V gives CDR1 LNHDA, CDR2 SQIVND (reference sequence). The CDR3 loop spans 13 amino acids. CDR3: CASSIQASDTQYF. The DNA for the CDR3 is TGTGCCAGTAGTATCCAAGCGTCAGATACGCAGTATTTT.

The V gene is TRBV27, the J gene TRBJ2-2; TRBD2 matches at 9 bases. Trimming took 8 bases from V and 3 from J; bases not matched to a gene: 7. The CDR3 runs to 15 residues. Germline V CDR1 and CDR2: MNHEY, SMNVEV (reference sequence). The CDR3 spells CASARLAVHTGELFF. The CDR3 nucleotides are TGTGCCAGCGCTCGACTAGCGGTTCACACCGGGGAGCTGTTTTTT.

The chain has TRBV5-4 and TRBJ2-5, with no clear D. The germline CDR1 and CDR2 sequences are SGHNT and YYREEE (reference sequence). The CDR3 sequence is 14 residues long. V was trimmed by 5 bases and J by 2 bases, leaving 13 bases between them. The CDR3 reads CASSVNSGQETQYF. For the CDR3, the DNA is TGTGCCAGCAGTGTAAATTCCGGGCAAGAGACCCAGTACTTC.

The chain combines TRBV18 with TRBJ2-2; unclear D gene. The CDR3 runs to 17 residues. The germline V and J ends were trimmed by 6 bases and 0 bases, with 17 bases remaining between them. The germline V gene has CDR1 KGHSH and CDR2 LQKENI. The CDR3 coding sequence is TGTGCCAGCTCCCTAAGGGCGGCCTCCGCGAACACCGGGGAGCTGTTTTTT. As protein: CASSLRAASANTGELFF.

The chain links TRBV9 to TRBJ1-3, with unresolved D. Trimming took 3 bases from V and 2 from J, leaving 15 bases between them. The CDR3 contains 16 residues. Germline-derived CDR1 and CDR2 are SGDLS and YYNGEE. In DNA form, the CDR3 reads TGTGCCAGCAGCGATACCGAGGACCGCGCTGGAAACACCATATATTTT. The encoded protein is CASSDTEDRAGNTIYF.

The chain couples TRBV4-1 to TRBJ2-3; a possible D gene is TRBD2 (6 bases). The CDR3 has 16 amino acids. V was trimmed by 2 bases and J by 1 base, leaving 13 bases between them. CDR1 and CDR2 from the germline V gene are MGHRA and YSYEKL. The CDR3 spells CASSQMAGRGTDTQYF. CDR3 DNA sequence: TGCGCCAGCAGCCAAATGGCGGGAAGGGGCACAGATACGCAGTATTTT.

The chain uses TRBV6-6 and TRBJ2-7; 8 bases fit TRBD1. J gave up 2 bases and V 10 bases, and 4 bases lay outside the gene matches. From germline, CDR1 is MNHNY and CDR2 SVGAGI (reference sequence). The CDR3 sequence is 12 residues long. CDR3 protein: CATGTGTYEQYF. The CDR3 DNA sequence: TGTGCCACCGGGACAGGTACCTACGAGCAGTACTTC.

The chain has TRBV19 and TRBJ2-7; D is unclear. The CDR3 has 17 residues. Per the germline V gene, CDR1 is LNHDA and CDR2 is SQIVND (reference sequence). Trimming removed 1 base from V and 5 bases from J, with 21 bases in between. DNA for the CDR3: TGTGCCAGTAGTATAGGCTTCTTGACTGGATATAAGGACGAGCAGTACTTC. This gives the protein CASSIGFLTGYKDEQYF. Using reference TRBV19 and TRBJ2-7 for the parts outside the CDR3, the full variable domain is DGGITQSPKYLFRKEGQNVTLSCEQNLNHDAMYWYRQDPGQGLRLIYYSQIVNDFQKGDIAEGYSVSREKKESFPLTVTSAQKNPTAFYLCASSIGFLTGYKDEQYFGPGTRLTVT.

V gene TRBV18 combines with J gene TRBJ2-7; 8 nucleotides line up with TRBD1. Germline values: CDR1 KGHSH, CDR2 LQKENI. This CDR3 contains 13 residues. V was pared by 3 bases and J by 6 bases, with 4 bases of the junction left unmatched. The CDR3 DNA follows: TGTGCCAGCTCACCCTTCGGACAGGGCGAGCAGTACTTC. Its protein is CASSPFGQGEQYF.

The chain joins TRBV6-1 to TRBJ1-2; no definite D call. Germline-derived CDR1 and CDR2 are MNHNS and SASEGT. The ends were cut back, 8 bases at V and 4 bases at J, with 17 bases in the middle. The CDR3 extends over 14 amino acids. The chain's CDR3 is CASVRTERIYGYTF. The CDR3 region has the DNA TGTGCCAGCGTTAGAACAGAACGGATCTATGGCTACACCTTC.

V is TRBV2 and J is TRBJ2-7; 15 bases are shared with TRBD2. J was trimmed by 6 bases and V by 10 bases; bases with no gene match: 13. This CDR3 is 16 amino acids long. CDR1 SNHLY and CDR2 FYNNEI come from the germline V gene. Written as DNA, the CDR3 is TGTGCCACACAACAAGGACTAGCGGGAGGGACAGTCGAGCAGTACTTC. It yields the protein CATQQGLAGGTVEQYF.

The rearrangement links TRBV7-2 to TRBJ2-7; the match to TRBD1 covers 9 bases. This CDR3 is built from 14 residues. Germline V gives CDR1 SGHTA, CDR2 FQGNSA. V lost 2 bases and J lost 2; bases outside the gene matches: 1. CDR3 protein: CASSLRDRAYEQYF. The CDR3 DNA is TGTGCCAGCAGCTTAAGGGACAGGGCCTACGAGCAGTACTTC.

This clone was found once. The V and J genes are TRBV27 and TRBJ1-5; D not resolved. The V end lost 5 bases, the J end lost 0 bases, and 11 bases lay between the germline ends. CDR1 and CDR2 from the germline V gene are MNHEY and SMNVEV (reference sequence). The length of the CDR3 is 15 residues. CDR3 in amino acids: CASSLRTHSNQPQHF. CDR3 DNA sequence: TGTGCCAGCAGTCTCCGGACTCATAGCAATCAGCCCCAGCATTTT.

The V and J genes are TRBV2 and TRBJ2-1; 9 positions agree with TRBD1. This CDR3 has 15 residues. Germline CDR1 SNHLY, CDR2 FYNNEI. V dropped 6 bases and J dropped 4; count of bases not matched to a gene: 7. The CDR3 sequence is CASRGGTGNYNEQFF. In nucleotides, the CDR3 is TGTGCCAGCAGGGGGGGGACAGGGAATTACAATGAGCAGTTCTTC.

This rearrangement joins TRBV11-1 to TRBJ2-2; 7 bases match TRBD1. Germline V CDR1 and CDR2: SGHAT, FQDESV (reference sequence). Trimming at V came to 4 bases and at J to 5 bases, leaving 4 bases not matched to a gene. The CDR3 covers 14 residues. The chain's CDR3 is CASSYRGRTGELFF. The CDR3 DNA is TGTGCCAGCAGCTACAGGGGTAGAACCGGGGAGCTGTTTTTT.

The chain is built from TRBV6-5 and TRBJ1-2, with D perhaps TRBD1 (5 bases). The CDR3 has 14 residues. Germline V CDR1 and CDR2: MNHEY, SVGAGI. The ends were cut back, 5 bases at V and 5 bases at J, with 15 bases in the middle. The CDR3, as DNA: TGTGCCAGCAGTGGCGGATGGGGGGAGTATGGCTACACCTTC. Protein product: CASSGGWGEYGYTF.

A note on this clone: Other DNA variants within this sample encode the same CDR3. This sequence joins TRBV5-1 and TRBJ2-7; 11 nucleotides match TRBD2. The J segment lost 6 bases and the V segment lost 3 bases, leaving 8 bases of the junction unmatched. Germline V gene lookup returns CDR1 SGHRS and CDR2 YFSETQ. This CDR3 is 15 amino acids long. Here the CDR3 DNA reads TGCGCCAGCAGCTCCTTAGCGGGAGGGCCGGGCGAGCAGTACTTC. Protein product: CASSSLAGGPGEQYF.

The DNA of the CDR3 is TGCGCCAGCAGTGAGAGGCAGGGTGAGACCCAGTACTTC. Translation: CASSERQGETQYF. The chain has TRBV10-1 and TRBJ2-5, with D possibly being TRBD1 (5 bases). Between the trimmed V and J ends, which lost 2 bases and 5 bases, there was a span of 9 bases. The germline V gene encodes CDR1 WNHNN and CDR2 SYGVQD (reference sequence). The CDR3 extends over 13 amino acids.

V and J are TRBV4-3 and TRBJ1-4; D remains unclear. CDR3 length: 14 amino acids. With 4 bases removed from V and 3 bases from J, the gap between germline ends came to 9 bases. Germline V lookup: CDR1 LGHNA, CDR2 YSLEER. The CDR3 region has the DNA TGCGCCAGCAGCCTGGAGAGGTCTAATGAAAAACTGTTTTTT. Translated: CASSLERSNEKLFF.

V and J are TRBV30 and TRBJ1-2; D is possibly TRBD1 (5 bases). V lost 5 bases, J lost 2 bases, and 9 bases lay in between. CDR3 length equals 12 residues. Germline V gives CDR1 GTSNPN, CDR2 SVGIG (reference sequence). CDR3 region: CAWWGGNYGYTF. The CDR3 region has the DNA TGTGCCTGGTGGGGGGGGAACTATGGCTACACCTTC.

Only one count was recorded for this clone. This sequence joins TRBV19 and TRBJ1-2, with 9 bases lining up with TRBD1. The ends lost 5 bases at V and 8 bases at J; junction bases unmatched: 9. This CDR3 contains 14 residues. Per germline, CDR1 LNHDA and CDR2 SQIVND (reference sequence). For the CDR3, the DNA is TGTGCCAGTAGTCCTCAACAGGGGGCGGGCGGCTACACCTTC. This encodes CASSPQQGAGGYTF.